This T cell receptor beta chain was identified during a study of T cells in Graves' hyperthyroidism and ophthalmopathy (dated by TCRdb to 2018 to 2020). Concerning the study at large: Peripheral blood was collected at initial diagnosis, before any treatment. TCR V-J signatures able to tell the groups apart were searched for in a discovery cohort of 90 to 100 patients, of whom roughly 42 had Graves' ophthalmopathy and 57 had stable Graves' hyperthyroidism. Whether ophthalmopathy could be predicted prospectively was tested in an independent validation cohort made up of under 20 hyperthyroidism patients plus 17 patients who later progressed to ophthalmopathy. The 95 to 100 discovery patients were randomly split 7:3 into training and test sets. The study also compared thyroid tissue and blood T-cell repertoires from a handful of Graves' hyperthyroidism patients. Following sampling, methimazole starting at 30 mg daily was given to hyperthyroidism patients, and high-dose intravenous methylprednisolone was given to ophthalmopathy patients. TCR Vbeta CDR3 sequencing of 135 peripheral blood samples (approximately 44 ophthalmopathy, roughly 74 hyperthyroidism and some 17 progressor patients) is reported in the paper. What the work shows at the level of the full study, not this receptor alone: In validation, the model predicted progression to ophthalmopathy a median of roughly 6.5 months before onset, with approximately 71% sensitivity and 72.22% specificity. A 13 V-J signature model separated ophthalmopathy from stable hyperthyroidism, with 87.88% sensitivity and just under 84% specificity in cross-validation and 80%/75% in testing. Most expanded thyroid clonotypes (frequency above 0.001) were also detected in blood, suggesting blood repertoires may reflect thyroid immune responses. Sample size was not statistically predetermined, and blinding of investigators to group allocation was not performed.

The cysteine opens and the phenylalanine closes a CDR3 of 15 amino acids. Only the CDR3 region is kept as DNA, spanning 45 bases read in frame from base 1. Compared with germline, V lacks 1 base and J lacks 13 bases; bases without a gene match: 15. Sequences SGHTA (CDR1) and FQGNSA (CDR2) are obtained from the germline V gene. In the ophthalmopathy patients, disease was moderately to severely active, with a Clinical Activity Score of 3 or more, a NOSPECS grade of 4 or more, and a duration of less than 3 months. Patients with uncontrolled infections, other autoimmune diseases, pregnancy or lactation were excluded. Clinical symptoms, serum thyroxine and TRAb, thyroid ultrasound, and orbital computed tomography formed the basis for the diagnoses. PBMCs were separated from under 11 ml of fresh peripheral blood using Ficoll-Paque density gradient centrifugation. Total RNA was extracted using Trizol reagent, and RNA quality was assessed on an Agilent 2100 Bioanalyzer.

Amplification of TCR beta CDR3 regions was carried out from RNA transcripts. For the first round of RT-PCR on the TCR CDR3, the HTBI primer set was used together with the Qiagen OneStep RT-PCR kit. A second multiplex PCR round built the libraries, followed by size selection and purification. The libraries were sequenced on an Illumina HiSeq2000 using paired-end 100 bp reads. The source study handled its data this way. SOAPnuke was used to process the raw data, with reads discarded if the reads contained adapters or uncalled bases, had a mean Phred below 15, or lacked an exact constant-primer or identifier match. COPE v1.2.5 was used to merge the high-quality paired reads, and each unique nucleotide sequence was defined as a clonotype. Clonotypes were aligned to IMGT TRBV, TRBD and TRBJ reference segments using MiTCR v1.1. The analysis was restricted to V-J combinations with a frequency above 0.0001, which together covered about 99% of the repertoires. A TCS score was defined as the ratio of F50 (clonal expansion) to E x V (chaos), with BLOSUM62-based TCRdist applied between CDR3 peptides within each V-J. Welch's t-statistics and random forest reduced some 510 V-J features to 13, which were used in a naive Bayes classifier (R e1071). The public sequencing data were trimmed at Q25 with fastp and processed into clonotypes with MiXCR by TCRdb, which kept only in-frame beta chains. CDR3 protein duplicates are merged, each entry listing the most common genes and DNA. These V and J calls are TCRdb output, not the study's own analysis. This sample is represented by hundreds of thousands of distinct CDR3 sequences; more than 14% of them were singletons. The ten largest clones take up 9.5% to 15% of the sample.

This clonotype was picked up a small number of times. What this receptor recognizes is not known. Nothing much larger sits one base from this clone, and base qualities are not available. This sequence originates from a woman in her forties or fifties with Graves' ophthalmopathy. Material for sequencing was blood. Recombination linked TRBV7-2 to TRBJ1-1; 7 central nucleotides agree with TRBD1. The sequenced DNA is TGTGCCAGCAGCTTAGAACCGAGTGTGACAGGGAAGGTTTTCTTT. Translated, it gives CASSLEPSVTGKVFF.